Sequencing of this TCR beta chain was carried out in a study of T cell responses to AZD1222 COVID-19 vaccine. Study context: Combined were second doses at about 4 or about 12 weeks.

Produced via immunoSEQ multiplex PCR; TCRdb's table is partial and in-frame only. Of 140,000 or so clones listed, about nine tenths are singletons. This TCR was sampled from an adult in good health. Material: peripheral blood, obtained on day 0 of AZD1222 vaccination.

CDR3 nucleotides: TGTGCCAGCAACAACCCCCGGGACCCCCAAGAGACCCAGTACTTC. Its protein product is CASNNPRDPQETQYF. J is TRBJ2-5 and V is TRBV6-5, with D perhaps TRBD1 or TRBD2 (5 bases each). The length of the CDR3 is 15 residues. The V gene's germline CDR1 is MNHEY and CDR2 SVGAGI. Between the trimmed V and J ends, which lost 7 bases and 1 base, there was a span of 16 bases.